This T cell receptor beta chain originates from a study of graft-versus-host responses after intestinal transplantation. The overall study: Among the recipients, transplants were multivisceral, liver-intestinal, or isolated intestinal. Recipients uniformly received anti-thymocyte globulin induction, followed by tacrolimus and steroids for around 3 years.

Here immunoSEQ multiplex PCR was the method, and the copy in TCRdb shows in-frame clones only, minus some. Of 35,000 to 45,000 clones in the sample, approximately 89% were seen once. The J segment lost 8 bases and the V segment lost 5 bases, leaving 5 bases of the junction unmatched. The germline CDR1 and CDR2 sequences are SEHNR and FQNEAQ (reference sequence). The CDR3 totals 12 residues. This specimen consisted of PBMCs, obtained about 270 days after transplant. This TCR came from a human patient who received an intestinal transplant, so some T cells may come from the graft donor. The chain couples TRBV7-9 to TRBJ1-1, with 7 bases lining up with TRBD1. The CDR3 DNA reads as TGTGCCAGCAGCCCACAGGGGTTGGAAGCTTTCTTT. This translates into CASSPQGLEAFF. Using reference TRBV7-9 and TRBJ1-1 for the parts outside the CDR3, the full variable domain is DTGVSQNPRHKITKRGQNVTFRCDPISEHNRLYWYRQTLGQGPEFLTYFQNEAQLEKSRLLSDRFSAERPKGSFSTLEIQRTEQGDSAMYLCASSPQGLEAFFGQGTRLTVV.